This T cell receptor beta chain was identified during a study of T cells in Graves' hyperthyroidism and ophthalmopathy. Stable disease denoted Graves' hyperthyroidism without ophthalmopathy progression within 18 months. Thyroid ultrasound and orbital computed tomography, with clinical symptoms and serum thyroxine and TRAb, informed diagnoses. Amplified TCR beta CDR3 regions derived from RNA transcripts. Initially, a first-round RT-PCR of the TCR CDR3 employed the HTBI primer set. TCRdb re-derived calls from the multiplex PCR reads in MiXCR, one entry per CDR3 protein. The data contain 750,000 to 900,000 distinct CDR3 sequences, 38% of them singletons. Note on this clonotype: What it binds is unknown.

Study-level findings and limits: Clonotypes that were expanded in thyroid above 0.001 mostly appeared in blood too.

The TCR sequence derives from a man between 18 and 29 years old with Graves' hyperthyroidism. Sequencing was done on a sample of blood.

The CDR3 reads CASSVLQGALDEQYF. CDR3 coding DNA: TGTGCCAGCAGTGTATTACAGGGGGCACTTGACGAGCAGTACTTC. The J gene is TRBJ2-7, the V gene TRBV2; 9 positions agree with TRBD1. Looked up from germline, CDR1 is SNHLY and CDR2 is FYNNEI. This CDR3 is 15 amino acids long. Trimming at V came to 4 bases and at J to 5 bases, leaving 9 bases not matched to a gene.